The sequence of this TCR beta chain was determined in a study of shared clonotypes between healthy human individuals. Regarding the study as a whole: Naive CD4 clonotype sharing across a handful of donors was about 5%.

The V end lost 5 bases, the J end lost 2 bases, and 16 bases lay between the germline ends. CDR1 is MGHDK, CDR2 SYGVNS, per germline. CDR3 size: 15 residues. This clone was observed a single time. Its antigen is undetermined. Assay runs were performed at deep level. Measured with immunoSEQ multiplex PCR; TCRdb has only the in-frame clones, and not every one. This table has millions of clones, 95% appearing once. This rearrangement joins TRBV25-1 to TRBJ2-7, with D maybe TRBD2 (6 bases). Sequencing used naive CD4+ T cells sorted from blood. Regarding subset: CD45RA+ positively selected. The sequence was obtained from a man aged 18 to 29 in good health. CDR3 sequence (DNA): TGTGCCAGCAGTCCCCAGCCCGGGGGAACCTACGAGCAGTACTTC. Its translation is CASSPQPGGTYEQYF.